The sample holds a few counts of the clone carrying this T cell receptor (beta chain). The antigen remains undetermined. The data stem from a study of T-cell reconstitution after alpha-beta-depleted transplantation in children. The study, taken as a whole, reports: The origin of alpha-beta T cells about two months after transplant was reportedly several hundred expanded graft clones. Fresh T-cell production supplied most of the T-cell counts and diversity seen one year after transplant. Surviving recipient cells, namely T cells and thymic progenitors, were the source of high day-60 TCRbeta diversity in some patients.

Germline V gene lookup returns CDR1 SGHTA and CDR2 FQGTGA. CDR3 length: 17 residues. The ends lost 5 bases at V and 0 bases at J; junction bases unmatched: 7. The library targeted TCRbeta and was prepared with unique molecular identifiers. One entry per CDR3 protein results from TCRdb running MiXCR on the PCR reads. Among about 590,000 distinct CDR3 sequences, 10% to 15% were seen once, and the ten largest hold about 2.2%. The starting material was PBMCs, mostly from graft donor cells, obtained 360 days after TCRalphabeta/CD19-depleted stem cell transplant. This TCR came from a male patient aged 10 to 17 who had a stem cell transplant for acute myeloid leukemia, so the T cells may come from the graft donor. This rearrangement joins TRBV7-3 to TRBJ2-1, with 10 bases identical to TRBD2. The CDR3 protein is CASSRTSGMGSYNEQFF. In nucleotides, the CDR3 is TGTGCCAGCAGCAGAACTAGCGGGATGGGCTCCTACAATGAGCAGTTCTTC. The full variable domain, rest sourced from reference TRBV7-3 and TRBJ2-1, is GAGVSQTPSNKVTEKGKYVELRCDPISGHTALYWYRQSLGQGPEFLIYFQGTGAADDSGLPNDRFFAVRPEGSVSTLKIQRTERGDSAVYLCASSRTSGMGSYNEQFFGPGTRLTVL.